This TCR beta chain comes out of a study of cytomegalovirus exposure and HLA in healthy donors. Per the germline V gene, CDR1 is SGDLS and CDR2 is YYNGEE. V lost 4 bases, J lost 0 bases, and 1 base stayed unmatched. This CDR3 is built from 14 residues. PCR involved 60 Vbeta and 13 Jbeta primers. As processed by the authors: Roughly 9.9 million shared chains were among the roughly 78 million unique TCR beta chains that a later analysis counted. The method was immunoSEQ multiplex PCR; TCRdb's version includes in-frame clones alone and lacks a portion of them. The DNA was the basis for D and trimming; V, J and clone size are from that table. The repertoire holds 130,000 to 150,000 clones, with roughly 80% as singletons. Remarks on this clone: The identical CDR3 is also encoded by other nucleotide sequences in the sample.

The receptor comes from a woman aged 25-40 years in good health and CMV-seronegative. V is TRBV9 and J is TRBJ1-3; TRBD1 aligns across 7 bases. The sample comprised PBMCs. CDR3 coding DNA: TGTGCCAGCAGCCGGACAGGCTCTGGAAACACCATATATTTT. It codes for CASSRTGSGNTIYF. Combining the CDR3 with reference TRBV9 and TRBJ1-3 gives the whole variable domain DSGVTQTPKHLITATGQRVTLRCSPRSGDLSVYWYQQSLDQGLQFLIQYYNGEERAKGNILERFSAQQFPDLHSELNLSSLELGDSALYFCASSRTGSGNTIYFGEGSWLTVV.